This is a list of T cell receptor beta chains from one sample in a study of OX40 agonist ivuxolimab in advanced cancers. Profiled with immunoSEQ multiplex PCR; TCRdb holds only in-frame clones, not every one. This sample has 95,000 to 100,000 clones, with about 80% found just once. The source was CD4+ or CD8+ T cells sorted from blood, collected in a trial of the OX40 agonist ivuxolimab. These receptors were taken from an adult with an advanced solid tumor such as melanoma, head and neck, liver or kidney cancer. Each CDR3 is given with its conserved first and last residue. A D gene is named only where the DNA matches it firmly. Clone size is stated in some rows and not others, as once, few, many or a class when expanded.

d_gene: NA
abundance: NA
j_gene: TRBJ1-1
v_gene: TRBV19
CDR3aa: CASWRGGLMNTEAFF
CDR3nt: TGTGCCAGTTGGAGGGGGGGCCTTATGAACACTGAAGCTTTCTTT

d_gene: NA
abundance: NA
j_gene: TRBJ2-7
v_gene: TRBV21-1
CDR3aa: CASCLTYEQYF
CDR3nt: TGTGCCAGCTGCCTTACCTACGAGCAGTACTTC

d_gene: NA
abundance: NA
j_gene: TRBJ1-5
v_gene: TRBV27
CDR3aa: CASSEGGSGSAQHF
CDR3nt: TGTGCCAGCAGTGAGGGGGGCTCGGGGTCAGCCCAGCATTTT

d_gene: TRBD1
abundance: NA
j_gene: TRBJ1-2
v_gene: TRBV4-1
CDR3aa: CASSQVNLWTGGKEDGYTF
CDR3nt: TGCGCCAGCAGCCAAGTGAATTTATGGACAGGGGGTAAAGAAGATGGCTACACCTTC

d_gene: NA
abundance: NA
j_gene: TRBJ1-5
v_gene: TRBV5-1
CDR3aa: CASSPSGGTNQPQHF
CDR3nt: TGCGCCAGCAGCCCGTCCGGGGGAACTAATCAGCCCCAGCATTTT

d_gene: NA
abundance: NA
j_gene: TRBJ1-5
v_gene: TRBV2
CDR3aa: CASSETRQHQPQHF
CDR3nt: TGTGCCAGCAGTGAAACGAGGCAGCATCAGCCCCAGCATTTT

d_gene: TRBD1
abundance: once
j_gene: TRBJ1-5
v_gene: TRBV6-1
CDR3aa: CASSEGTGSPNQPQHF
CDR3nt: TGTGCCAGCAGTGAAGGGACAGGTAGTCCCAATCAGCCCCAGCATTTT

d_gene: NA
abundance: NA
j_gene: TRBJ1-3
v_gene: TRBV19
CDR3aa: CASSRRPGPNSGNTIYF
CDR3nt: TGTGCCAGTAGTCGGCGACCGGGACCGAACTCTGGAAACACCATATATTTT

d_gene: TRBD1
abundance: NA
j_gene: TRBJ1-1
v_gene: TRBV7-9
CDR3aa: CASSWGQGDTEAFF
CDR3nt: TGTGCCAGCAGCTGGGGACAGGGTGACACTGAAGCTTTCTTT

d_gene: NA
abundance: NA
j_gene: TRBJ2-3
v_gene: TRBV27
CDR3aa: CASLNPDTQYF
CDR3nt: TGTGCCAGCCTAAACCCGGATACGCAGTATTTT

d_gene: NA
abundance: NA
j_gene: TRBJ1-5
v_gene: TRBV6-1
CDR3aa: CASSASDGPTQHF
CDR3nt: TGTGCCAGCAGTGCCTCGGACGGCCCAACCCAGCATTTT

d_gene: NA
abundance: NA
j_gene: TRBJ2-3
v_gene: TRBV5-1
CDR3aa: CASSLGVSADTQYF
CDR3nt: TGCGCCAGCAGCTTGGGCGTGTCGGCAGATACGCAGTATTTT

d_gene: NA
abundance: NA
j_gene: TRBJ1-1
v_gene: TRBV14
CDR3aa: CASSQENRNKAQAFF
CDR3nt: TGTGCCAGCAGCCAAGAAAACAGGAATAAGGCCCAAGCTTTCTTT